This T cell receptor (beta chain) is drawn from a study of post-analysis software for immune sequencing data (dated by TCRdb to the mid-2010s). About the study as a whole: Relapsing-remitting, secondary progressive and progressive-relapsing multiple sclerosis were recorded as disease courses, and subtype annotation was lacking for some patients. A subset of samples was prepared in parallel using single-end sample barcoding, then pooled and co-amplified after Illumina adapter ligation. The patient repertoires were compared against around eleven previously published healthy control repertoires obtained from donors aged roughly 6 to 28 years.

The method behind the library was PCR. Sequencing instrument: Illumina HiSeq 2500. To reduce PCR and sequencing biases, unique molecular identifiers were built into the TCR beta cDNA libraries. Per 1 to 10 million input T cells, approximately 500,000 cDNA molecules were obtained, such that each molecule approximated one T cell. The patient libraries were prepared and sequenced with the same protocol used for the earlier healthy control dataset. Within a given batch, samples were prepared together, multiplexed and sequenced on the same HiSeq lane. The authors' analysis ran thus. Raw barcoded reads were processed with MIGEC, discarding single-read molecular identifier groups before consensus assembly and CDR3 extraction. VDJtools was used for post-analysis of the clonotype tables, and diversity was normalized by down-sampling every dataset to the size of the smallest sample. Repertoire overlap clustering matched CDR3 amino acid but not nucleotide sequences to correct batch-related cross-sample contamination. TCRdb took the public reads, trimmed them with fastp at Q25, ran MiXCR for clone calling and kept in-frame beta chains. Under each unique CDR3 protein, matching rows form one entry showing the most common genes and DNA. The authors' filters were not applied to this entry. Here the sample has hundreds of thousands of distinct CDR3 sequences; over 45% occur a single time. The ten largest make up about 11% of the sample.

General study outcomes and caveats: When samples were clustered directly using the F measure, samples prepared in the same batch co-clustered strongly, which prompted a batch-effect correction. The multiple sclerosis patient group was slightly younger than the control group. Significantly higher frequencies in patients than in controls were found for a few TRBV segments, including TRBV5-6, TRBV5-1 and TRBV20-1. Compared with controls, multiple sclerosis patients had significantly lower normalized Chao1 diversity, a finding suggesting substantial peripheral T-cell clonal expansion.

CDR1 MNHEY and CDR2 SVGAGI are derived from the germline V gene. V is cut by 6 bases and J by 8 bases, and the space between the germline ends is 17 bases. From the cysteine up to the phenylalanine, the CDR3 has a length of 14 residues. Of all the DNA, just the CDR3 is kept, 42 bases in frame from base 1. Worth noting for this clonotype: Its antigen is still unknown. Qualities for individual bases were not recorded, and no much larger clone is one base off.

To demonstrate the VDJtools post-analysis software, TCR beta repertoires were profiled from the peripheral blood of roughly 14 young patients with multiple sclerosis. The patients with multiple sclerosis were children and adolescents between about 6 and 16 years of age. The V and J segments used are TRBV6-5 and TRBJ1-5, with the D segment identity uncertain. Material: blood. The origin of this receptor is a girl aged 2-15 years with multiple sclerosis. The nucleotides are TGTGCCAGCAGCCACGGATCCCCTAGGGAGCCCCAGCATTTT. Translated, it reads CASSHGSPREPQHF.